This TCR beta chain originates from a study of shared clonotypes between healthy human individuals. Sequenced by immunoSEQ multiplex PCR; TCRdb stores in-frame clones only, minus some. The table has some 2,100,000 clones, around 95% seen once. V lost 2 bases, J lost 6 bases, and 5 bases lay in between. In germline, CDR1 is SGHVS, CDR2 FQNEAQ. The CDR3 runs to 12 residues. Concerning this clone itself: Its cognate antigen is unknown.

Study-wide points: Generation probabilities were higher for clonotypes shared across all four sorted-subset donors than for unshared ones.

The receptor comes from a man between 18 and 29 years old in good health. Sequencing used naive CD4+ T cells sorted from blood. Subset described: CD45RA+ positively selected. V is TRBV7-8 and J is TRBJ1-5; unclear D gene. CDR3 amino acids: CASSLNAQPQHF. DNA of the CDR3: TGTGCCAGCAGCTTAAACGCTCAGCCCCAGCATTTT.